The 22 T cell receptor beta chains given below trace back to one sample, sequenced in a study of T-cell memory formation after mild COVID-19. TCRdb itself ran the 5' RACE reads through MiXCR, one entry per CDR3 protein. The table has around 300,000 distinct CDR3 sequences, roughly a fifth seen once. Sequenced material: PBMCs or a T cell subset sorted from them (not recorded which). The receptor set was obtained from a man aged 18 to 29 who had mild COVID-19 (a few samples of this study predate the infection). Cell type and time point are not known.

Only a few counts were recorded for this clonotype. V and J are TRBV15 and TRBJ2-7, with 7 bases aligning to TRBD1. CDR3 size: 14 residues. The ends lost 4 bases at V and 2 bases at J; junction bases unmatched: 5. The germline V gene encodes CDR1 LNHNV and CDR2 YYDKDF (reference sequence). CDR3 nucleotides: TGTGCCACCAGCAAGAACAGGGGACCCTACGAGCAGTACGTC. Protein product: CATSKNRGPYEQYV.

In nucleotides, the CDR3 is TGTGCCAGCTCAGGGAGAGAGGGGAGCTCCTACAATGAGCAGTTCTTC. Amino acid sequence: CASSGREGSSYNEQFF. The chain couples TRBV18 to TRBJ2-1; D may correspond to TRBD1 or TRBD2 (5 bases each). Trimming cost V 5 bases and J 0 bases, with 14 bases left between them. The CDR3 is made up of 16 amino acids. Germline V gene data show CDR1 as KGHSH and CDR2 as LQKENI.

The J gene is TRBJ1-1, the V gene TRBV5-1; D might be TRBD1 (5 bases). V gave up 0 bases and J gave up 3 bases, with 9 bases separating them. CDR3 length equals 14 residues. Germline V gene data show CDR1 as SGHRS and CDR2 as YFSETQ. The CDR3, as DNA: TGCGCCAGCAGCTTGGCGGTGGGGGACACTGAAGCTTTCTTT. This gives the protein CASSLAVGDTEAFF. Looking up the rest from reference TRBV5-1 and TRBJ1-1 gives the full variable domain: KAGVTQTPRYLIKTRGQQVTLSCSPISGHRSVSWYQQTPGQGLQFLFEYFSETQRNKGNFPGRFSGRQFSNSRSEMNVSTLELGDSALYLCASSLAVGDTEAFFGQGTRLTVV.

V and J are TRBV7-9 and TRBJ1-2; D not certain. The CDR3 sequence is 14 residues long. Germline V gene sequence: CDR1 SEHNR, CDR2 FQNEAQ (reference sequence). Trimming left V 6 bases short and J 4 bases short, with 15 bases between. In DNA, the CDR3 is TGTGCCAGCAGTTTACAGCCAACGAGCTATGGCTACACCTTC. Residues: CASSLQPTSYGYTF.

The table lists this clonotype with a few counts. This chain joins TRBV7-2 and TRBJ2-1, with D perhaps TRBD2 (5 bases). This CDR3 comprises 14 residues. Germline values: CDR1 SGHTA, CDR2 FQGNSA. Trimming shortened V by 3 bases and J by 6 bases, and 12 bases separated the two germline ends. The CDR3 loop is CASSFDGISNEQFF. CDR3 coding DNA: TGTGCCAGCAGCTTCGACGGGATTTCCAATGAGCAGTTCTTC. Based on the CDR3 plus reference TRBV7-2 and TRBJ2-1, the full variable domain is GAGVSQSPSNKVTEKGKDVELRCDPISGHTALYWYRQSLGQGLEFLIYFQGNSAPDKSGLPSDRFSAERTGGSVSTLTIQRTQQEDSAVYLCASSFDGISNEQFFGPGTRLTVL.

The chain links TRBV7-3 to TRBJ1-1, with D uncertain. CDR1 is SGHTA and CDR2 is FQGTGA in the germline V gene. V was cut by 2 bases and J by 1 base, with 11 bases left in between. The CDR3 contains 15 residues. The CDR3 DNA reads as TGTGCCAGCAGCTTATCGACATCTGAGAACACTGAAGCTTTCTTT. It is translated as CASSLSTSENTEAFF.

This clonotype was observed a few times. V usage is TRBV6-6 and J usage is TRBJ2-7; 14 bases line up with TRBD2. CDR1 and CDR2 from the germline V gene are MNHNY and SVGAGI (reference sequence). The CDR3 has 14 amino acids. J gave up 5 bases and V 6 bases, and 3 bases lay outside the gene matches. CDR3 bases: TGTGCCAGCAGCGGGACTAGCGGGGGCCACGAGCAGTACTTC. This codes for CASSGTSGGHEQYF.

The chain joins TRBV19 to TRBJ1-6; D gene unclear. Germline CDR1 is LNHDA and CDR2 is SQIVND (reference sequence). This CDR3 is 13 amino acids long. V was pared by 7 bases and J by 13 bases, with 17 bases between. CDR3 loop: CASTEAGRAPLHF. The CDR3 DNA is TGTGCCAGTACGGAAGCGGGAAGAGCTCCCCTCCACTTT.

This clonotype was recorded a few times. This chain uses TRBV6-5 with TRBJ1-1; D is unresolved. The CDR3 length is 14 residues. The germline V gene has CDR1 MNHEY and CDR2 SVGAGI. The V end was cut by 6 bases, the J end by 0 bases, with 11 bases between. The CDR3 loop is CASRPGFMNTEAFF. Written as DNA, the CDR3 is TGTGCCAGCAGACCGGGGTTCATGAACACTGAAGCTTTCTTT.

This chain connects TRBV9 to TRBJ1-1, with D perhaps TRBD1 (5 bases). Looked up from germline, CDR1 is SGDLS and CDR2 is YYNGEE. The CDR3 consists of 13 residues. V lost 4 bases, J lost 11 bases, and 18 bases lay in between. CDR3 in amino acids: CASSPQGEGRAFF. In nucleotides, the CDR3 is TGTGCCAGCAGCCCCCAGGGAGAGGGACGGGCTTTCTTT.

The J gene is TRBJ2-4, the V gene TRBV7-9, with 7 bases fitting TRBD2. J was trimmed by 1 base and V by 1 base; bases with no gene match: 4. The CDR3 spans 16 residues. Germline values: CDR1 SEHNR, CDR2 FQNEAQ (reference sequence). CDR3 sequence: CASSLGAGTAKNIQYF. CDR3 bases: TGTGCCAGCAGCTTAGGAGCGGGGACCGCCAAAAACATTCAGTACTTC. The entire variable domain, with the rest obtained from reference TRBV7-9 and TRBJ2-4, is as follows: DTGVSQNPRHKITKRGQNVTFRCDPISEHNRLYWYRQTLGQGPEFLTYFQNEAQLEKSRLLSDRFSAERPKGSFSTLEIQRTEQGDSAMYLCASSLGAGTAKNIQYFGAGTRLSVL.

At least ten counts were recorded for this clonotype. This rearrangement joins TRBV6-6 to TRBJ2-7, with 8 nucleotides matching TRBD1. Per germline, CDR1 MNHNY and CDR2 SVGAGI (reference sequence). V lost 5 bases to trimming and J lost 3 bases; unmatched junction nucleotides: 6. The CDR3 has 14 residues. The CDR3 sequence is CASSIQGAVYEQYF. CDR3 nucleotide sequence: TGTGCCAGCAGTATCCAGGGGGCAGTCTACGAGCAGTACTTC.

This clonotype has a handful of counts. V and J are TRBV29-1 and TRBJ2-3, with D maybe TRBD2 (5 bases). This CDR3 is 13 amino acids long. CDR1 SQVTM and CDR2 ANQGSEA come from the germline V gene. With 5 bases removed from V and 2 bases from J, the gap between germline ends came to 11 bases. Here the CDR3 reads CSVWERATDTQYF. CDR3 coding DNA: TGCAGCGTTTGGGAGAGGGCCACAGATACGCAGTATTTT.

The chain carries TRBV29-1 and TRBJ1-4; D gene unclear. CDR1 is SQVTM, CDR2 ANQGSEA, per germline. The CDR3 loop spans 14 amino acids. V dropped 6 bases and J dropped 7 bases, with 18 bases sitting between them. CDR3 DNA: TGCAGCGTACAACGGGCCCCCCGGGGTGAAAAACTGTTTTTT. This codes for CSVQRAPRGEKLFF. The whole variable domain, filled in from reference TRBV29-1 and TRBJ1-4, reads SAVISQKPSRDICQRGTSLTIQCQVDSQVTMMFWYRQQPGQSLTLIATANQGSEATYESGFVIDKFPISRPNLTFSTLTVSNMSPEDSSIYLCSVQRAPRGEKLFFGSGTQLSVL.

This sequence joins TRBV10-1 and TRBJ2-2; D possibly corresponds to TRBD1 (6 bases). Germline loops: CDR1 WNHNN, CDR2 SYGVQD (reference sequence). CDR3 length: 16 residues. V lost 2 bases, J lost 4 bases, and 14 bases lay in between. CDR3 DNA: TGCGCCAGCAGTGAGACAGGGTCTCCGGCCACCGGGGAGCTGTTTTTT. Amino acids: CASSETGSPATGELFF.

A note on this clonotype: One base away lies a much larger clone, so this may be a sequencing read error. DNA of the CDR3: TGTGCCAGCAAAAAGGGGGCCTATGAAAAACTGATTTTT. Amino acids: CASKKGAYEKLIF. V is TRBV7-2 and J is TRBJ1-4, with TRBD1 identical over 7 bases. The CDR3 is made up of 13 amino acids. Germline V gene lookup returns CDR1 SGHTA and CDR2 FQGNSA. The full variable domain, in which reference TRBV7-2 and TRBJ1-4 provide the parts outside the CDR3, is GAGVSQSPSNKVTEKGKDVELRCDPISGHTALYWYRQSLGQGLEFLIYFQGNSAPDKSGLPSDRFSAERTGGSVSTLTIQRTQQEDSAVYLCASKKGAYEKLIFGSGTQLSVL.

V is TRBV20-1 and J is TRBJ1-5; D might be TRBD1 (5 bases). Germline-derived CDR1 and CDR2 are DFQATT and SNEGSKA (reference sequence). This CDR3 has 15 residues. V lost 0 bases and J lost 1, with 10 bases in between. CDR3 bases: TGCAGTGCTAGAGAGAGGGGACCCAGCAATCAGCCCCAGCATTTT. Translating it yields CSARERGPSNQPQHF.

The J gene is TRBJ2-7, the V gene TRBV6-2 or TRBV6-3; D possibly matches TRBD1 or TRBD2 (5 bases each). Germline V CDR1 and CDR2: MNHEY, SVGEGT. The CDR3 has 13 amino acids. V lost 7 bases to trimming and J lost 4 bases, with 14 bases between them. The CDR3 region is CASTWGTSYEQYV. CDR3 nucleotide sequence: TGTGCCAGCACCTGGGGGACCTCGTACGAGCAGTACGTC.

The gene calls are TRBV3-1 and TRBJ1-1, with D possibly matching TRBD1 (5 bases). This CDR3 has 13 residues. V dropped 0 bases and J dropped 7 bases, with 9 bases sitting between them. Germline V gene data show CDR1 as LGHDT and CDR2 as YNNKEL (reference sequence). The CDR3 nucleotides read TGTGCCAGCAGCCAAGATTTGAGGGGTGAAGCTTTCTTT. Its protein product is CASSQDLRGEAFF.

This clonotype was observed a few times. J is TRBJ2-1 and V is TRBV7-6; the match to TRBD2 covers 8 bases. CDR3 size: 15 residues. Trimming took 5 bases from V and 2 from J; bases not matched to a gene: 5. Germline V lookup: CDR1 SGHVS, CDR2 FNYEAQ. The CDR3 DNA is TGTGCCAGCAGCCCGTCGGGGGGGCCCTACAATGAGCAGTTCTTC. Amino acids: CASSPSGGPYNEQFF.

The CDR3 loop reads CASSQGSLMETQYF. The CDR3 nucleotides read TGTGCCAGCAGCCAGGGCTCCCTCATGGAGACCCAGTACTTC. This chain links TRBV4-2 with TRBJ2-5; D is uncertain. CDR1 LGHNA and CDR2 YNFKEQ come from the germline V gene. Trimming stripped 3 bases from V and 5 bases from J, with 13 bases between. This CDR3 is built from 14 residues.

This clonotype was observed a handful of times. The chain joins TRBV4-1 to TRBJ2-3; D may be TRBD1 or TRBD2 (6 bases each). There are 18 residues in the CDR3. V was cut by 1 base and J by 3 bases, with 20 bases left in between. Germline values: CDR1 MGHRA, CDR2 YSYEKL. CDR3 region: CASSQGARGPQGTDTQYF. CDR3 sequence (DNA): TGCGCCAGCAGCCAAGGGGCTCGGGGGCCCCAAGGGACAGATACGCAGTATTTT.